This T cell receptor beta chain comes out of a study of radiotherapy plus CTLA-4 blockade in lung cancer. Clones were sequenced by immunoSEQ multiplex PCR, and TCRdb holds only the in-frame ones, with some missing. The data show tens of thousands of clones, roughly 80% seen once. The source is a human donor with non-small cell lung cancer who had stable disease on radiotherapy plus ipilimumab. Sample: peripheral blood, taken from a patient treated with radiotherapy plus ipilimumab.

CDR3 amino acids: CSALESEQYF. The CDR3, as DNA: TGCAGTGCTCTAGAAAGCGAGCAGTACTTC. The V gene is TRBV20-1, the J gene TRBJ2-7; D uncertain. This CDR3 has 10 residues. V lost 5 bases to trimming and J lost 6 bases, with 8 bases between them. CDR1 is DFQATT and CDR2 is SNEGSKA in the germline V gene (reference sequence).